This T cell receptor beta chain was captured by sequencing in a study of cytomegalovirus exposure and HLA in healthy donors. Comments on this clone: Its antigen is unidentified.

Study outcomes and limitations: According to reports, the classifier identified cytomegalovirus status with high specificity and sensitivity. Specificity of three CMV-associated chains for CMV antigens was verified in vitro.

The CDR3 spans 13 residues. Trimming took 0 bases from V and 7 from J; bases not matched to a gene: 2. Looked up from germline, CDR1 is SGHDT and CDR2 is YYEEEE. Donors came from a validation cohort of approximately 110 subjects, distinct from the first 666-subject cohort. TCRdb keeps only in-frame clones here, not all; method: immunoSEQ multiplex PCR. The profile covers approximately 270,000 clones, with roughly 89% appearing a single time and approximately 0.34% taken by the ten largest. The sequence was collected from a young woman in good health and CMV-seronegative. Sequenced input: PBMCs. This rearrangement joins TRBV5-6 to TRBJ2-5; 8 bases map to TRBD1. CDR3 DNA sequence: TGTGCCAGCAGCTTGGGGACAGGGTGGACCCAGTACTTC. Translating gives CASSLGTGWTQYF.